This T cell receptor (beta chain) emerged from a study of blood T cell repertoires in COVID-19. This CDR3 has 16 amino acids. The ends lost 5 bases at V and 2 bases at J; junction bases unmatched: 8. Germline CDR1 and CDR2: SGHNT and YYREEE (reference sequence). Profiled with immunoSEQ multiplex PCR; TCRdb holds only in-frame clones, not every one. The sample contains 200,000 to 250,000 clones, almost 90% of which appear only once. J is TRBJ2-2 and V is TRBV5-4, with 8 bases aligning to TRBD1. This clonotype was obtained from an older woman with acute or convalescent COVID-19. The specimen was peripheral blood. Written as DNA, the CDR3 is TGTGCCAGCAGGGGCCCCGGACAGGGTAACACCGGGGAGCTGTTTTTT. Its protein product is CASRGPGQGNTGELFF.